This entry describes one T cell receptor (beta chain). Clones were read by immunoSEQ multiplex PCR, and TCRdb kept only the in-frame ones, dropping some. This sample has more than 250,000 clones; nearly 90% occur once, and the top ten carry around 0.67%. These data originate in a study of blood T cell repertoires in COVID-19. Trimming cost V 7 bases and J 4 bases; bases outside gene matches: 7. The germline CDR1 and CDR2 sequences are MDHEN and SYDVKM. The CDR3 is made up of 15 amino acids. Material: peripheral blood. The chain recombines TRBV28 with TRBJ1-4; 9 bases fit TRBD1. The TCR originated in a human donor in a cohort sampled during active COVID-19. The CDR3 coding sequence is TGTGCCAGCAACCCCACGACAGGGGGTAATGAAAAACTGTTTTTT. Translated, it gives CASNPTTGGNEKLFF.